This T cell receptor beta chain originates from a study of blood T cell repertoires in COVID-19. Study summary: The samples span acute and convalescent COVID-19 from the United States, Italy and Spain. T cells, B-cell-depleted T cells, or PBMCs supplied cDNA or gDNA.

Unmatched junction bases numbered 8, after V lost 5 bases and J lost 8 bases. There are 14 residues in the CDR3. Germline V gene data show CDR1 as LNHNV and CDR2 as YYDKDF (reference sequence). In the authors' workflow: How many nucleated cells were present was estimated from reference gene primer amplification. Using immunoSEQ multiplex PCR, the repertoire was profiled, and TCRdb retains in-frame clones only, with some absent. For V, J and clone size, that table is used; D and trimming come from the DNA. The table records some 48,000 clones, approximately 86% of them present only once. The sequence was collected from a woman of 80 years or more with acute or convalescent COVID-19. This chain joins TRBV15 and TRBJ1-5; 8 bases are a match to TRBD1. The sequenced sample was peripheral blood. CDR3 in amino acids: CATSGGQGEEPQHF. CDR3 DNA sequence: TGTGCCACCAGCGGCGGACAGGGCGAGGAGCCCCAGCATTTT.